The 20 T cell receptor beta chains reported below all come from one sample, sequenced in a study of identical twins. TCRdb independently ran MiXCR on the 5' RACE reads; one entry per CDR3 protein. The sample holds about 660,000 distinct CDR3 sequences, roughly 8% seen once. These data were likewise used in another study, on yellow fever vaccine responses in identical twins.

Input material: PBMCs. These TCRs come from a woman aged 18-29 years in good health.

This clonotype was seen a handful of times. The J gene is TRBJ2-2, the V gene TRBV15; a weak D match, TRBD2 (6 bases). The V end lost 5 bases, the J end lost 1 base, and 11 bases lay between the germline ends. There are 15 residues in the CDR3. The germline CDR1 and CDR2 sequences are LNHNV and YYDKDF (reference sequence). The DNA for the CDR3 is TGTGCCACCAGCTTAGACGGGGGGAACACCGGGGAGCTGTTTTTT. The encoded protein is CATSLDGGNTGELFF.

This clonotype was picked up many times. The chain recombines TRBV29-1 with TRBJ2-1; no reliable D call. Trimming took 1 base from V and 6 from J, leaving 10 bases between them. This CDR3 has 13 residues. Per the germline V gene, CDR1 is SQVTM and CDR2 is ANQGSEA. CDR3 nucleotide sequence: TGCAGCGTTGAAGGGTGGCTATTCAATGAGCAGTTCTTC. Protein sequence: CSVEGWLFNEQFF.

The table lists this clonotype with many counts. The chain employs TRBV12-3 or TRBV12-4 and TRBJ2-2, with 8 bases fitting TRBD2. CDR3 length equals 16 residues. V trimming: 8 bases; J trimming: 1 base; junction bases outside the gene matches: 9. In DNA, the CDR3 is TGTGCCAGCCAAAGGGGAAGCGGGGGGAACACCGGGGAGCTGTTTTTT. Protein product: CASQRGSGGNTGELFF.

This clonotype was found many times. The chain employs TRBV20-1 and TRBJ2-3; 11 bases are shared with TRBD2. This CDR3 is 15 amino acids long. Germline CDR1 is DFQATT and CDR2 is SNEGSKA (reference sequence). V was pared by 6 bases and J by 2 bases, with 7 bases of the junction left unmatched. This chain's CDR3 is CSAGTSGALTDTQYF. CDR3 in DNA: TGCAGTGCGGGGACTAGCGGAGCCCTCACAGATACGCAGTATTTT.

This clonotype was found a few times. J is TRBJ1-1 and V is TRBV28; D call uncertain. The CDR3 is 15 residues long. Germline values: CDR1 MDHEN, CDR2 SYDVKM. V was trimmed by 4 bases and J by 0 bases, leaving 12 bases between them. This CDR3 is CASSSPRRLNTEAFF. CDR3 DNA: TGTGCCAGCAGTTCCCCCCGGCGGTTGAACACTGAAGCTTTCTTT.

This chain joins TRBV7-8 and TRBJ2-7, with 8 nucleotides matching TRBD2. V was pared by 6 bases and J by 2 bases, with 9 bases of the junction left unmatched. The CDR3 is 15 residues long. Germline V CDR1 and CDR2: SGHVS, FQNEAQ. This chain's CDR3 is CASSLENSGAYEQYF. Written as DNA, the CDR3 is TGTGCCAGCAGTCTAGAGAATAGCGGGGCCTACGAGCAGTACTTC.

This clonotype was picked up a small number of times. V usage is TRBV2 and J usage is TRBJ2-3; D remains ambiguous. This CDR3 is 16 amino acids long. The germline V and J ends were trimmed by 6 bases and 2 bases, with 18 bases remaining between them. Germline CDR1 SNHLY, CDR2 FYNNEI. CDR3 amino acids: CASRPSRVRFTDTQYF. The DNA for the CDR3 is TGTGCCAGCAGGCCCTCGCGAGTTCGATTCACAGATACGCAGTATTTT.

This clonotype was observed a few times. The V gene is TRBV9, the J gene TRBJ2-2; D unresolved. The V gene lost 4 bases and the J gene lost 5 bases, with 15 bases spanning the gap. CDR3 length: 15 amino acids. Germline CDR1 and CDR2: SGDLS and YYNGEE. DNA of the CDR3: TGTGCCAGCAGCCCTCCACGGGTTGGAACCGGGGAGCTGTTTTTT. Amino acids: CASSPPRVGTGELFF.

This chain connects TRBV12-3 or TRBV12-4 to TRBJ2-5; 8 bases agree with TRBD1. After removal of 6 bases from V and 6 bases from J, the junction contained 6 bases not matched to a gene. This CDR3 comprises 13 residues. The CDR3 DNA sequence: TGTGCCAGCAGGGGACAGGAGGTGAAGACCCAGTACTTC. Translating gives CASRGQEVKTQYF.

This clonotype was counted ten times or more. The rearrangement links TRBV7-2 to TRBJ1-3, with 8 nucleotides matching TRBD1. Germline CDR1 reads SGHTA; CDR2 reads FQGNSA. The CDR3 runs to 15 residues. The V segment lost 7 bases and the J segment 1 base; nucleotides outside the gene matches: 6. CDR3 bases: TGTGCCAGCACCTCACACAGGGGGTCTGGAAACACCATATATTTT. Translated: CASTSHRGSGNTIYF.

The sample holds many counts of this clonotype. In DNA form, the CDR3 reads TGTGCCAGCAGTGAACTAGCGGGGTCCTACGAGCAGTACTTC. It codes for CASSELAGSYEQYF. The genes are TRBV6-1 and TRBJ2-7; 9 bases are shared with TRBD2. This CDR3 has 14 amino acids. CDR1 and CDR2 from the germline V gene are MNHNS and SASEGT. V shed 2 bases and J 1 base; nucleotides not matched to a gene: 0.

This clonotype was seen repeatedly, ten times or more. The chain joins TRBV7-2 to TRBJ2-3; no firm D call. This CDR3 comprises 15 residues. V lost 4 bases to trimming and J lost 0 bases, with 11 bases between them. Looked up from germline, CDR1 is SGHTA and CDR2 is FQGNSA. The CDR3, as DNA: TGTGCCAGCAGCTCCGGACGCTTTAGCACAGATACGCAGTATTTT. Amino acid sequence: CASSSGRFSTDTQYF.

The V gene is TRBV3-1, the J gene TRBJ2-1; 10 bases map to TRBD2. This CDR3 spans 15 amino acids. Trimming cost V 5 bases and J 12 bases; bases outside gene matches: 13. CDR1 LGHDT and CDR2 YNNKEL come from the germline V gene (reference sequence). CDR3 in amino acids: CASSIASGRNSGQFF. The CDR3, as DNA: TGTGCCAGCAGCATTGCTAGCGGGAGAAATTCCGGGCAGTTCTTC.

This clonotype was seen repeatedly, ten times or more. The V call is TRBV28, the J call TRBJ2-5; D not certain. Germline V gene sequence: CDR1 MDHEN, CDR2 SYDVKM. This CDR3 is 14 amino acids long. With 7 bases removed from V and 3 bases from J, the gap between germline ends came to 15 bases. Here the CDR3 reads CASIKRGAKETQYF. The CDR3 region has the DNA TGTGCCAGCATCAAACGCGGCGCCAAAGAGACCCAGTACTTC.

The chain is built from TRBV2 and TRBJ2-5, with 7 bases identical to TRBD1. Losses at the gene ends were 4 bases for V and 7 bases for J; bases not matched to a gene: 9. The germline gives CDR1 SNHLY, CDR2 FYNNEI. The CDR3 runs to 14 residues. The DNA for the CDR3 is TGTGCCAGCAGTGGACCTCAGGGACAGTGGACCCAGTACTTC. This sequence encodes CASSGPQGQWTQYF.

The table lists this clonotype with a few counts. The rearrangement joins TRBV6-1 to TRBJ2-1; 10 bases fit TRBD2. V was pared by 3 bases and J by 0 bases, with 2 bases of the junction left unmatched. The CDR3 consists of 16 residues. Germline assignment: CDR1 MNHNS and CDR2 SASEGT. The CDR3 nucleotides are TGTGCCAGCAGTGAGTCTAGCGGGAGCTCCTACAATGAGCAGTTCTTC. Amino acid sequence: CASSESSGSSYNEQFF.

The table lists this clonotype with a few counts. The gene calls are TRBV4-3 and TRBJ2-5, with D maybe TRBD1 (5 bases). V was shortened by 0 bases and J by 7 bases, with 12 bases between the two germline ends. The CDR3 covers 14 residues. Germline CDR1 reads LGHNA; CDR2 reads YSLEER. CDR3 sequence: CASSQDNRLGTQYF. In DNA form, the CDR3 reads TGCGCCAGCAGCCAAGATAACAGGCTGGGGACCCAGTACTTC.

The V gene is TRBV9, the J gene TRBJ1-2; D is possibly TRBD1 (6 bases). Germline V CDR1 and CDR2: SGDLS, YYNGEE. This CDR3 is built from 13 residues. The germline V and J ends were trimmed by 0 bases and 7 bases, with 10 bases remaining between them. CDR3 DNA: TGTGCCAGCAGCGTAGGGGGGGCGAGTGGCTACACCTTC. Translating gives CASSVGGASGYTF. Full variable domain (outside the CDR3, taken from reference TRBV9 and TRBJ1-2): DSGVTQTPKHLITATGQRVTLRCSPRSGDLSVYWYQQSLDQGLQFLIQYYNGEERAKGNILERFSAQQFPDLHSELNLSSLELGDSALYFCASSVGGASGYTFGSGTRLTVV.

The CDR3 is CASSQAGTNTYEQYF. The CDR3 DNA is TGCGCCAGCAGCCAAGCCGGGACCAATACCTACGAGCAGTACTTC. The genes are TRBV4-1 and TRBJ2-7; D may match TRBD1 or TRBD2 (5 bases each). Looked up from germline, CDR1 is MGHRA and CDR2 is YSYEKL. Trimming left V 1 base short and J 2 bases short, with 12 bases between. CDR3 size: 15 residues.

This clonotype was observed many times. The chain joins TRBV29-1 to TRBJ2-7; 9 bases map to TRBD1. V lost 4 bases to trimming and J lost 3 bases; unmatched junction nucleotides: 1. CDR1 is SQVTM and CDR2 is ANQGSEA in the germline V gene. This CDR3 region has 12 residues. The CDR3 bases are TGCAGCGTTGTGGACAGGGGCTACGAGCAGTACTTC. Translated: CSVVDRGYEQYF.